A selection of T cell receptor beta chains follows, all from one sample in a study of blood T cell repertoires in COVID-19. Clones were read by immunoSEQ multiplex PCR, and TCRdb kept only the in-frame ones, dropping some. The sample lists about 340,000 clones, 88% occurring once. Sequencing input: peripheral blood. These receptors came from a woman in her 70s with COVID-19, enrolled during active disease. Each CDR3 is given with its conserved first and last residue. Each record gives: clone size, J gene, D gene, V gene, CDR3 protein, CDR3 DNA. D genes are given only for firm matches. Rows may omit the clone size; those that give it use once, few, many or a size class.

once,TRBJ2-7,TRBD1,TRBV13,CASSLYKGAVVDEQYF,TGTGCCAGCAGCTTATATAAGGGGGCTGTCGTCGACGAGCAGTACTTC
-,TRBJ2-7,-,TRBV5-5,CASSGLGGHEQYF,TGTGCCAGCAGCGGGCTGGGAGGCCACGAGCAGTACTTC
few,TRBJ1-5,-,TRBV27,CASSLKAREFGQPQHF,TGTGCCAGCAGTTTGAAGGCCAGGGAATTCGGTCAGCCCCAGCATTTT
-,TRBJ1-1,-,TRBV5-1,CASSTGREGWTTEAFF,TGCGCCAGCAGCACCGGACGGGAGGGATGGACCACTGAAGCTTTCTTT
-,TRBJ2-5,-,TRBV24-1,CATSDLRGTGETQYF,TGTGCCACCAGTGATTTGCGGGGTACGGGAGAGACCCAGTACTTC
-,TRBJ1-1,TRBD1,TRBV30,CAWSALGTALGAHEAFF,TGTGCCTGGAGCGCCCTCGGGACAGCGCTTGGTGCCCATGAAGCTTTCTTT
-,TRBJ2-3,TRBD1,TRBV5-1,CASSYGRGSDIDTQYF,TGCGCCAGCAGCTACGGCAGGGGGAGTGATATAGATACGCAGTATTTT
-,TRBJ1-3,TRBD1,TRBV7-2,CASSLDRAGNTIYF,TGTGCCAGCAGCCTCGACAGGGCTGGAAACACCATATATTTT
-,TRBJ1-2,TRBD1,TRBV5-1,CASSQGQGDYGYTF,TGCGCCAGCAGTCAGGGACAGGGGGACTATGGCTACACCTTC
-,TRBJ2-3,-,TRBV5-1,CASSITVPTDTQYF,TGCGCCAGCAGCATAACTGTACCCACAGATACGCAGTATTTT
-,TRBJ2-1,-,TRBV29-1,CSVIRGYNEQFF,TGCAGCGTTATTCGAGGGTACAATGAGCAGTTCTTC
-,TRBJ1-5,-,TRBV12-3/TRBV12-4,CASSLSVNQPQHF,TGTGCCAGCAGCCTGTCAGTTAATCAGCCCCAGCATTTT
-,TRBJ1-4,TRBD1,TRBV27,CASSITQGGKLFF,TGTGCCAGCAGTATAACCCAGGGGGGAAAACTGTTTTTT
-,TRBJ1-4,TRBD1,TRBV19,CASSLRQGQGNEKLFF,TGTGCCAGTAGTTTACGACAGGGCCAAGGGAATGAAAAACTGTTTTTT
-,TRBJ1-6,-,TRBV12-5,CASGPSGVGSPLHF,TGTGCTAGTGGTCCCTCAGGGGTCGGTTCACCCCTCCACTTT
-,TRBJ1-3,-,TRBV5-1,CASSSWPDGNTIYF,TGCGCCAGCAGCAGTTGGCCCGATGGAAACACCATATATTTT
-,TRBJ2-3,TRBD1,TRBV12-3/TRBV12-4,CADRVTDTQYF,TGTGCCGACAGGGTGACAGATACGCAGTATTTT
-,TRBJ2-5,TRBD2,TRBV19,CASQLAPAGGQETQYF,TGTGCCAGTCAACTCGCCCCAGCGGGGGGGCAAGAGACCCAGTACTTC
-,TRBJ1-2,TRBD1,TRBV28,CASRLRTGGFGYTF,TGTGCCAGCAGACTCCGGACAGGGGGCTTTGGCTACACCTTC
once,TRBJ2-4,-,TRBV30,CAWNPRIRTKIAKNIQYF,TGTGCCTGGAACCCGCGGATTAGGACTAAGATAGCCAAAAACATTCAGTACTTC
-,TRBJ2-6,-,TRBV29-1,CSVDGSGANVLTF,TGCAGCGTTGACGGCTCTGGGGCCAACGTCCTGACTTTC
-,TRBJ2-2,TRBD2,TRBV18,CASSPAGLAGELFF,TGTGCCAGCTCACCAGCGGGACTAGCAGGGGAGCTGTTTTTT
-,TRBJ2-7,-,TRBV6-5,CASSRQVTYEQYF,TGTGCCAGCAGCCGACAGGTAACCTACGAGCAGTACTTC
-,TRBJ1-5,-,TRBV5-6,CASSWGQGNQPQHF,TGTGCCAGCAGCTGGGGACAAGGCAATCAGCCCCAGCATTTT
-,TRBJ2-2,-,TRBV7-2,CALRRDSPGELFF,TGTGCCCTACGCCGGGATAGTCCCGGGGAGCTGTTTTTT
-,TRBJ1-1,-,TRBV9,CASSPGGEAFF,TGTGCCAGCAGCCCCGGGGGAGAGGCTTTCTTT
-,TRBJ2-6,-,TRBV19,CASSPTSSGANVLTF,TGTGCCAGTAGTCCCACCAGCTCTGGGGCCAACGTCCTGACTTTC
-,TRBJ1-1,-,TRBV6-6,CASSFRTENTEAFF,TGTGCCAGCAGTTTCAGGACAGAGAACACTGAAGCTTTCTTT
-,TRBJ2-2,-,TRBV6-5,CASSYSGLHTGELFF,TGTGCCAGCAGTTACTCGGGACTCCACACCGGGGAGCTGTTTTTT
once,TRBJ2-7,TRBD1,TRBV18,CASSPGPGTGGSYEQYF,TGTGCCAGCTCACCGGGTCCCGGGACAGGGGGATCCTACGAGCAGTACTTC
-,TRBJ2-3,TRBD1,TRBV3-1/TRBV3-2,CASSHPDRGDTQYF,TGTGCCAGCAGCCATCCGGACAGGGGAGATACGCAGTATTTT
few,TRBJ1-2,TRBD1,TRBV3-1/TRBV3-2,CASIKTGGAGGYTF,TGTGCCAGCATCAAGACAGGGGGCGCCGGTGGCTACACCTTC
-,TRBJ1-2,TRBD1,TRBV6-5,CASTGTGDGYTF,TGTGCCAGCACCGGGACAGGGGACGGCTACACCTTC
-,TRBJ1-1,-,TRBV6-5,CASSYSSSRGDTEAFF,TGTGCCAGCAGTTACTCGAGTTCCCGGGGGGACACTGAAGCTTTCTTT
-,TRBJ2-1,-,TRBV29-1,CSVLSMAEQFF,TGCAGCGTCCTTAGCATGGCTGAGCAGTTCTTC
-,TRBJ1-1,TRBD1,TRBV10-1,CASSLTGGSTEAFF,TGCGCCAGCAGCCTTACAGGGGGCTCGACTGAAGCTTTCTTT
-,TRBJ1-1,TRBD1,TRBV3-1/TRBV3-2,CASSQVLRGRGVNTEAFF,TGTGCCAGCAGCCAAGTGTTGAGGGGGCGAGGAGTGAACACTGAAGCTTTCTTT
-,TRBJ2-1,-,TRBV5-1,CASSSVRTMANEQFF,TGCGCCAGCAGCTCGGTGAGGACAATGGCGAATGAGCAGTTCTTC
-,TRBJ1-3,-,TRBV19,CASSTGLFSGNTIYF,TGTGCCAGTAGTACAGGACTGTTCTCTGGAAACACCATATATTTT
-,TRBJ1-3,-,TRBV27,CASSLHGSGSGNTIYF,TGTGCCAGCAGTTTGCATGGTTCAGGGTCTGGAAACACCATATATTTT
-,TRBJ1-1,TRBD1,TRBV5-4,CASSLLGTGFVAEAFF,TGTGCCAGCAGCTTGTTGGGGACAGGATTTGTTGCTGAAGCTTTCTTT
-,TRBJ1-2,TRBD1,TRBV27,CASDRGQGNYGYTF,TGTGCCTCCGACAGGGGGCAGGGGAACTATGGCTACACCTTC
-,TRBJ2-1,TRBD1,TRBV5-6,CASSAPAQGWNEQFF,TGTGCCAGCAGCGCCCCGGCACAGGGGTGGAATGAGCAGTTCTTC
-,TRBJ1-2,-,TRBV19,CASSFLAGAYGYTF,TGTGCCAGTAGTTTCTTAGCAGGGGCATATGGCTACACCTTC
few,TRBJ1-2,-,TRBV29-1,CSVVRDYGYTF,TGCAGCGTTGTCCGGGACTATGGCTACACCTTC
-,TRBJ1-3,TRBD1,TRBV5-6,CASSFTGASGNTIYF,TGTGCCAGCAGCTTCACAGGGGCGTCCGGAAACACCATATATTTT
-,TRBJ1-2,TRBD1,TRBV7-2,CASSPTGGGYGYTF,TGTGCCAGCAGCCCGACAGGGGGCGGCTATGGCTACACCTTC
-,TRBJ2-7,-,TRBV24-1,CATGPSGSYEQYF,TGTGCCACCGGGCCGAGCGGCTCCTACGAGCAGTACTTC
-,TRBJ2-5,TRBD1,TRBV27,CASGTGGAETQYF,TGTGCCAGCGGGACAGGGGGCGCGGAGACCCAGTACTTC
-,TRBJ1-2,-,TRBV4-1,CASSQATGTNYGYTF,TGCGCCAGCAGCCAAGCGACCGGGACTAACTATGGCTACACCTTC
once,TRBJ1-2,-,TRBV4-1,CASSQYVHANYGYTF,TGCGCCAGCAGCCAATATGTACATGCTAACTATGGCTACACCTTC
once,TRBJ1-1,TRBD1,TRBV19,CASSIDRGNVNTEAFF,TGTGCCAGTAGTATCGACAGGGGGAACGTGAACACTGAAGCTTTCTTT